The 3 T cell receptor beta chains in this list originate from one sample, sequenced in a study of vaccination effects on CD4 cells after COVID-19. CD4+ T cells specific for antigen were expanded with viral peptide pools by the ViraFEST assay before sequencing. The authors isolated CD4+ T cells after ten to eleven days of culture. Each participant was administered two doses of either the BNT162b2 or the mRNA-1273 vaccine. Here immunoSEQ multiplex PCR was the method, and the copy in TCRdb shows in-frame clones only, minus some. The sample holds 30,000 to 40,000 clones; around 70% are singletons and the top ten take 12%. Antigens for these TCRs are unknown. The sequencing here drew on CD4+ T cells from PBMCs cultured with HCoV-229E spike peptides, taken after COVID-19 vaccination. These receptors all come from a human donor who received a COVID-19 vaccine.

The CDR3 reads CASRGDSYEQYF. The CDR3 region has the DNA TGTGCCAGCAGGGGAGATTCCTACGAGCAGTACTTC. The V and J genes are TRBV27 and TRBJ2-7; D possibly corresponds to TRBD2 (5 bases). CDR1 and CDR2 (germline): MNHEY, SMNVEV (reference sequence). The ends were cut back, 6 bases at V and 1 base at J, with 7 bases in the middle. This CDR3 has 12 amino acids.

The chain is built from TRBV18 and TRBJ2-7; D perhaps matches TRBD2 (5 bases). Germline V lookup: CDR1 KGHSH, CDR2 LQKENI. There are 14 residues in the CDR3. V gave up 4 bases and J gave up 7 bases, with 17 bases separating them. CDR3 sequence: CASSQSGELGEQYF. The CDR3 region has the DNA TGTGCCAGCTCACAATCCGGGGAGCTAGGGGAGCAGTACTTC.

This clone was seen a few times. V is TRBV2 and J is TRBJ1-2; D might be TRBD1 (6 bases). Germline V gene sequence: CDR1 SNHLY, CDR2 FYNNEI. This CDR3 is built from 12 residues. The V end lost 9 bases, the J end lost 4 bases, and 12 bases lay between the germline ends. The CDR3 reads CARETGSYGYTF. In DNA form, the CDR3 reads TGTGCCAGAGAGACAGGTAGCTATGGCTACACCTTC.